These 5 T cell receptor beta chains were all obtained from the same sample, sequenced in a study of blood T cell repertoires in COVID-19. TCRdb's copy holds only in-frame clones and misses some; the assay was immunoSEQ multiplex PCR. The table shows around 190,000 clones, with 80% to 85% occurring only once. Sequencing input: PBMCs or T cells enriched from blood (not recorded which). The source of these receptors is a woman in her thirties who had been exposed to COVID-19.

In its sample, this clone was seen once. The DNA of the CDR3 is TGTGCCAGCAGCTTGGACAGTTATGGCTACACCTTC. This codes for CASSLDSYGYTF. This sequence joins TRBV5-6 and TRBJ1-2, with D unclear. The germline V gene encodes CDR1 SGHDT and CDR2 YYEEEE. The V end lost 0 bases, the J end lost 5 bases, and 5 bases lay between the germline ends. This CDR3 region has 12 residues.

The chain combines TRBV6-5 with TRBJ2-7; a possible D gene is TRBD1 (6 bases). Germline V gives CDR1 MNHEY, CDR2 SVGAGI. The V end was cut by 8 bases, the J end by 5 bases, with 19 bases between. This CDR3 has 14 residues. The CDR3 loop reads CASARQVLVDEQYF. In DNA form, the CDR3 reads TGTGCCAGCGCCAGACAGGTCTTGGTTGACGAGCAGTACTTC.

This clone appeared a few times. J is TRBJ1-1 and V is TRBV19; TRBD1 aligns across 11 bases. CDR3 length: 16 amino acids. The germline gives CDR1 LNHDA, CDR2 SQIVND (reference sequence). Germline trimming cut 10 bases from V and 1 base from J; bases unmatched to any gene: 11. DNA of the CDR3: TGTGCCACCCTACCCCGGGACAGGGGGGAGAACACTGAAGCTTTCTTT. This encodes CATLPRDRGENTEAFF.

CDR3 nucleotide sequence: TGTGCCACCCAATTTCAGACTTCAACTAATGAAAAACTGTTTTTT. Protein: CATQFQTSTNEKLFF. The chain is built from TRBV2 and TRBJ1-4; no definite D call. The CDR3 has 15 amino acids. Looked up from germline, CDR1 is SNHLY and CDR2 is FYNNEI. V was cut by 10 bases and J by 0 bases, with 15 bases left in between.

The genes are TRBV3-1 (or the pseudogene TRBV3-2) and TRBJ1-4; D gene uncertain. Trimming stripped 4 bases from V and 3 bases from J, with 15 bases between. The CDR3 extends over 16 amino acids. CDR1 LGHDT and CDR2 YNNKEL come from the germline V gene (reference sequence). CDR3 coding DNA: TGTGCCAGCAGCCCTACCTCGTCAGCGCCTAATGAAAAACTGTTTTTT. Amino acid sequence: CASSPTSSAPNEKLFF.